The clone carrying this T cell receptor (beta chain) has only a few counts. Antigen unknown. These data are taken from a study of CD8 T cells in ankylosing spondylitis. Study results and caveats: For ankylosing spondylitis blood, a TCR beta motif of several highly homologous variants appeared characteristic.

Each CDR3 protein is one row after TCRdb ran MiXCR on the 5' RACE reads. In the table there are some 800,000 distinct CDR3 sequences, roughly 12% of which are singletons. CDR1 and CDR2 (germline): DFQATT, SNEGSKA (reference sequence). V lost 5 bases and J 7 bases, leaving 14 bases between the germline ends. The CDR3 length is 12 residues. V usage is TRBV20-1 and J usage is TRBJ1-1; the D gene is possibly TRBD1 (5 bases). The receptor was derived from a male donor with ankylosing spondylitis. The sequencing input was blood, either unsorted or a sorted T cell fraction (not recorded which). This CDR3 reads CSAPTDSLEAFF. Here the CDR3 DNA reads TGCAGTGCTCCAACCGACAGCCTTGAAGCTTTCTTT.